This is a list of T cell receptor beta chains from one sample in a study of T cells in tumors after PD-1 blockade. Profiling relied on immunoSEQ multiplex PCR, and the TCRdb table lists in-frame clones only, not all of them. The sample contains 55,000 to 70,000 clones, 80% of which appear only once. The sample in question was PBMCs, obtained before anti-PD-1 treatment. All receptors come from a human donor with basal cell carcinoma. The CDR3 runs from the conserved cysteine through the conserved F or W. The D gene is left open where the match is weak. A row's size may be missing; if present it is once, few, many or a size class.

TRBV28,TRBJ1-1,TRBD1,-,CASILDRVNTEAFF,TGTGCCAGCATCCTGGACAGGGTGAACACTGAAGCTTTCTTT
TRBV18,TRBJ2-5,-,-,CASSPGAGVETQYF,TGTGCCAGCTCACCAGGGGCAGGGGTGGAGACCCAGTACTTC
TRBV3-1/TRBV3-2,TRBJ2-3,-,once,CASSHRGGTDTQYF,TGTGCCAGCAGCCATCGCGGGGGCACAGATACGCAGTATTTT
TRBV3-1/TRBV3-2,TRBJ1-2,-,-,CASSQEGDFYGYTF,TGTGCCAGCAGCCAAGAAGGTGATTTCTATGGCTACACCTTC
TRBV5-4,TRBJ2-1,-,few,CASSPEAAEQFF,TGTGCCAGCAGCCCAGAGGCAGCTGAGCAGTTCTTC
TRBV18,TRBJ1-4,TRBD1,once,CASSPNKVRTGVGEKLFF,TGTGCCAGCTCACCAAATAAGGTCCGGACAGGGGTTGGTGAAAAACTGTTTTTT
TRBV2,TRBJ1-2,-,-,CASSPDGLGGYTF,TGTGCCAGCAGTCCTGACGGTCTTGGGGGCTACACCTTC
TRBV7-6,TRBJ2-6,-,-,CASSPPGAGANVLTF,TGTGCCAGCAGCCCCCCAGGGGCTGGGGCCAACGTCCTGACTTTC
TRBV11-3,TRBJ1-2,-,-,CASSLVRGNYGYTF,TGTGCCAGCAGCTTAGTCCGGGGAAACTATGGCTACACCTTC
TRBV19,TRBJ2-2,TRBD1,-,CASNLRQGNTGELFF,TGTGCCAGTAACCTACGACAGGGAAACACCGGGGAGCTGTTTTTT
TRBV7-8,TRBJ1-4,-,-,CASTRTRANEKLFF,TGTGCCAGCACCAGGACTAGGGCTAATGAAAAACTGTTTTTT
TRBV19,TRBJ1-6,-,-,CASSMGSNSPLHF,TGTGCCAGTAGTATGGGTTCAAATTCACCCCTCCACTTT
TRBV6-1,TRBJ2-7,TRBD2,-,CASSASLAGAIYEQYF,TGTGCCAGCAGTGCCTCACTAGCGGGGGCTATCTACGAGCAGTACTTC
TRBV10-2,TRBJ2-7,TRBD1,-,CASEDRVKYEQYF,TGCGCCAGCGAGGACAGGGTGAAGTACGAGCAGTACTTC
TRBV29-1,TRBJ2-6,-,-,CSALNSGANVLTF,TGCAGCGCCCTTAACTCTGGGGCCAACGTCCTGACTTTC
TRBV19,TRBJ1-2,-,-,CASKNPPETYGYTF,TGTGCCAGTAAAAATCCTCCGGAAACCTATGGCTACACCTTC
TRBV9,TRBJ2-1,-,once,CASNTDAYNEQFF,TGTGCCAGCAACACAGACGCCTACAATGAGCAGTTCTTC
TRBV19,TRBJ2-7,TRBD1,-,CASSPRSDRSYEQYF,TGTGCCAGTAGTCCACGCTCGGACAGGTCCTACGAGCAGTACTTC
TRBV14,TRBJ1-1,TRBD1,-,CASSPLQGVNTEAFF,TGTGCCAGCAGCCCCCTACAGGGGGTGAACACTGAAGCTTTCTTT
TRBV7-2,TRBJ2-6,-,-,CASSFYPGANVLTF,TGTGCCAGCAGCTTCTACCCTGGGGCCAACGTCCTGACTTTC
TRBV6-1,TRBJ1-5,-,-,CASSAPSDTGGSNQPQHF,TGTGCCAGCAGTGCCCCTTCTGATACCGGGGGCAGCAATCAGCCCCAGCATTTT
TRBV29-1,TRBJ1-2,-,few,CSVAGTRNYGYTF,TGCAGCGTAGCCGGGACAAGAAACTATGGCTACACCTTC
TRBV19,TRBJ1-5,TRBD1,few,CASSIDLAGGGNQPQHF,TGTGCCAGTAGTATAGATCTGGCAGGGGGCGGCAATCAGCCCCAGCATTTT
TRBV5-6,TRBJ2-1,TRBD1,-,CASSHRGRGTYNEQFF,TGTGCCAGCAGCCACAGGGGGCGGGGGACCTACAATGAGCAGTTCTTC
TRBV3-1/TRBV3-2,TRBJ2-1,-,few,CASSQEQHNEQFF,TGTGCCAGCAGCCAAGAACAGCACAATGAGCAGTTCTTC
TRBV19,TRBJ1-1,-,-,CASSIGGGDTEAFF,TGTGCCAGTAGTATAGGGGGAGGGGACACTGAAGCTTTCTTT
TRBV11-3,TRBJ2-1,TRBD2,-,CASSLQPWDRGDNEQFF,TGTGCCAGCAGCTTACAGCCCTGGGACCGGGGGGACAATGAGCAGTTCTTC
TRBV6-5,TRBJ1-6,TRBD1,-,CASSPEQGRALHF,TGTGCCAGCAGCCCCGAACAGGGGCGGGCCCTCCACTTT
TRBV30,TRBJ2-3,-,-,CAWRGGRLLTDTQYF,TGTGCCTGGAGGGGCGGCAGACTCCTAACAGATACGCAGTATTTT
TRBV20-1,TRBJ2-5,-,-,CSAVAWGTQYF,TGCAGTGCAGTCGCTTGGGGGACCCAGTACTTC
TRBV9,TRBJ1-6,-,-,CASSVDPGDSPLHF,TGTGCCAGCAGCGTAGATCCAGGGGATTCACCCCTCCACTTT
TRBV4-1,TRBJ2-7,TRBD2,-,CASSQGLAGALYEQYF,TGCGCCAGCAGCCAAGGACTAGCGGGGGCCCTGTACGAGCAGTACTTC
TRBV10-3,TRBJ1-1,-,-,CAISESGGPEAFF,TGTGCCATCAGTGAGTCTGGGGGCCCTGAAGCTTTCTTT
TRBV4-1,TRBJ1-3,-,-,CASSPEGGRSGNTIYF,TGCGCCAGCAGCCCGGAAGGAGGGAGATCAGGAAACACCATATATTTT
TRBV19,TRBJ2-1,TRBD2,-,CASQAGTKNNEQFF,TGTGCCAGTCAAGCCGGGACTAAGAATAATGAGCAGTTCTTC
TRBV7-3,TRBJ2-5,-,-,CASSLGPQETQYF,TGTGCCAGCAGCTTAGGGCCCCAAGAGACCCAGTACTTC
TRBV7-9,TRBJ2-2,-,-,CASSSSTGELFF,TGTGCCAGCAGCTCCTCCACCGGGGAGCTGTTTTTT
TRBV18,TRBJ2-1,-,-,CASSPNFGPTDMEQFF,TGTGCCAGCTCACCCAATTTCGGACCCACGGACATGGAGCAGTTCTTC
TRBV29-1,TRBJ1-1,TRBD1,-,CSADGQGSAFF,TGCAGCGCGGATGGACAGGGCTCCGCTTTCTTT
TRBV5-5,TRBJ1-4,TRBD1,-,CASSLEGQGFEKLFF,TGTGCCAGCAGCTTGGAGGGACAGGGGTTTGAAAAACTGTTTTTT
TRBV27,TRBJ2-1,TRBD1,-,CASSSPLTGGAHNEQFF,TGTGCCAGCAGTTCTCCCTTGACAGGGGGCGCACACAATGAGCAGTTCTTC
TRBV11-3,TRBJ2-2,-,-,CASSLSVAGELFF,TGTGCCAGCAGCTTATCCGTAGCCGGGGAGCTGTTTTTT